This T cell receptor beta chain was retrieved from a study of human T cells and chemical hapten exposure. Whole-study context: Across samples, TCR yields varied, mostly owing to small differences in pooled library volumes.

This CDR3 is 15 amino acids long. Germline CDR1 reads DFQATT; CDR2 reads SNEGSKA (reference sequence). Trimming pared 5 bases from V and 4 bases from J, leaving 21 bases between. This clonotype appeared a few times. Its antigen is still unknown. Overall study results and limits: TCRs at high frequency, those above 1 in 1000, did not change with DPC sensitization.

Individual cDNA molecules (in the library) carried attached unique molecular identifiers. In the original analysis: TCRs per sample had a median of roughly 93,000 and ranged from roughly 23,224 to 700,000. Via MiXCR, TCRdb re-called the RACE reads, giving one row per CDR3 protein. The authors' filters were not applied to this entry. The sample yields 80,000 to 100,000 distinct CDR3 sequences, approximately 9% seen once. The time point is: healthy volunteer bleed at 2 weeks. Blood, whole and unfractionated, served as the source for total RNA extraction. J is TRBJ2-7 and V is TRBV20-1; D possibly corresponds to TRBD2 (7 bases). Material: whole blood. This receptor was taken from a female donor in good health. Some clones in this sample may be carry-over from other donors' samples. For the CDR3, the DNA is TGCAGTGCTCCGATAGGGGGAGGGCCTTTGTACGAGCAGTACTTC. The encoded protein is CSAPIGGGPLYEQYF.